Sequencing of this T cell receptor (beta chain) was carried out in a study of T cell responses to AZD1222 COVID-19 vaccine. Regarding the study as a whole: Clonal diversity was possibly underestimated, and the donors were mostly white British, with more females. Reportedly, nearly half the spike-specific TCRs target unmutated variant regions. Baseline serostatus was positive in only a handful of AZD1222 recipients. In all cases, repertoires were sampled only after the peak T cell response.

The data were produced by immunoSEQ multiplex PCR, yet TCRdb's version contains in-frame clones alone and is incomplete. The sample has under 150,000 clones, over 85% seen once. CDR1 is SNHLY and CDR2 is FYNNEI in the germline V gene. The CDR3 sequence is 13 residues long. V was pared by 7 bases and J by 0 bases, with 4 bases between. This clone was observed a few times. The target antigen is unknown. This TCR was sampled from an adult in good health. The sample was peripheral blood, taken on day 0 of AZD1222 vaccination. The J gene is TRBJ2-6, the V gene TRBV2, with D uncertain. The CDR3 coding sequence is TGTGCCAGCACCTACTCTGGGGCCAACGTCCTGACTTTC. Its protein product is CASTYSGANVLTF.